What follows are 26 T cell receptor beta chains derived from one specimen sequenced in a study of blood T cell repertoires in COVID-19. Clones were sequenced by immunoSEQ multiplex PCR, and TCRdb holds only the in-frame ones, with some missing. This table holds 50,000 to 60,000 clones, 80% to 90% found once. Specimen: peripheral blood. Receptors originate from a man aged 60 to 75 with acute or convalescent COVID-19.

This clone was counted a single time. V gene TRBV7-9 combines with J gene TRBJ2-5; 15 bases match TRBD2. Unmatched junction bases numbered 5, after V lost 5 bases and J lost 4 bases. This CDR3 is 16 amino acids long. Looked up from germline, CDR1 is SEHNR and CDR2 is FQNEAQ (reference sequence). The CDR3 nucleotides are TGTGCCAGCAGCCGGACTAGCGGGGGGGCCCCAGAGACCCAGTACTTC. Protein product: CASSRTSGGAPETQYF.

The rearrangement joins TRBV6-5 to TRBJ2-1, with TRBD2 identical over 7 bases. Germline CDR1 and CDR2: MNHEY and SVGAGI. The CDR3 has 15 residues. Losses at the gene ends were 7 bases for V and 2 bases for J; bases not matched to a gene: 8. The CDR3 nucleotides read TGTGCCAGCAAATCTGGGGGGGAGGCCTACAATGAGCAGTTCTTC. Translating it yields CASKSGGEAYNEQFF.

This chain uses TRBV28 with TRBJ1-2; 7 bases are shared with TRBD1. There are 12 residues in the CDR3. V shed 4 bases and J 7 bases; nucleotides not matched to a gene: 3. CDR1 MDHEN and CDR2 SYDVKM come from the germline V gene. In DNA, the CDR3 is TGTGCCAGCAGTTCAAACAGGGGTGGCTACACCTTC. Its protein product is CASSSNRGGYTF.

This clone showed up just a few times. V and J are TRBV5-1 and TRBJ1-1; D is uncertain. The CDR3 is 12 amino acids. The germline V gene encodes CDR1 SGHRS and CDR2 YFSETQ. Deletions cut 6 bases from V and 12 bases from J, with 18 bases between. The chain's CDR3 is CASTTMEGLPFF. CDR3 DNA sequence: TGCGCCAGCACGACTATGGAGGGTTTGCCTTTCTTT.

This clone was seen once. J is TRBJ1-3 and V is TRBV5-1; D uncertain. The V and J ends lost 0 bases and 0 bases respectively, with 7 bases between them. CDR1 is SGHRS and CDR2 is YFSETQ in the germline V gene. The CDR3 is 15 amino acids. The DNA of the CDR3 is TGCGCCAGCAGCTTGGAACAGTACTCTGGAAACACCATATATTTT. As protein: CASSLEQYSGNTIYF.

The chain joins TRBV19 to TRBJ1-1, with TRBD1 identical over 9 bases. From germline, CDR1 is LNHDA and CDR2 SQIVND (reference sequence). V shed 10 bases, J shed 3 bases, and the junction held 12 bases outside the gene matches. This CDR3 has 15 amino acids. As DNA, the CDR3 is TGTGCCATTAAGGCTACCGGGACAGGGCACACTGAAGCTTTCTTT. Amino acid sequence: CAIKATGTGHTEAFF.

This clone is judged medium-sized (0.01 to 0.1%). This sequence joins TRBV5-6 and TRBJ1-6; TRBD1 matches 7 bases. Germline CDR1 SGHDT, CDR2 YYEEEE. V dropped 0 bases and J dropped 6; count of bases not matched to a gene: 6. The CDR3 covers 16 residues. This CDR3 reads CASSLDRGNSNSPLHF. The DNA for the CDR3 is TGTGCCAGCAGCTTGGACAGGGGAAACTCTAATTCACCCCTCCACTTT.

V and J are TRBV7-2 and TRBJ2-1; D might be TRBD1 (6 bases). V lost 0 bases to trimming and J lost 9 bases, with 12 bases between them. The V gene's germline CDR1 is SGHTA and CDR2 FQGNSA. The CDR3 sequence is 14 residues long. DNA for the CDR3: TGTGCCAGCAGCTTAGCCCAAGGACAGTTTGAGCAGTTCTTC. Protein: CASSLAQGQFEQFF.

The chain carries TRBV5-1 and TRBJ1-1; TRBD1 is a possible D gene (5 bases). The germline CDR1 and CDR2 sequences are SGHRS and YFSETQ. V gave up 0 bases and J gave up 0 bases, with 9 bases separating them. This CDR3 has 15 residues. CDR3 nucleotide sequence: TGCGCCAGCAGCTTGGCCCGGACACTGAACACTGAAGCTTTCTTT. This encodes CASSLARTLNTEAFF.

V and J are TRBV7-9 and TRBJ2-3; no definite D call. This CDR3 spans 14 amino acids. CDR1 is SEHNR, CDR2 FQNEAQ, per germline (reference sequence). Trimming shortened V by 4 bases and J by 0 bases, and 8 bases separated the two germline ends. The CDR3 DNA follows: TGTGCCAGCAGCTCCTTCCCCAGCACAGATACGCAGTATTTT. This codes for CASSSFPSTDTQYF.

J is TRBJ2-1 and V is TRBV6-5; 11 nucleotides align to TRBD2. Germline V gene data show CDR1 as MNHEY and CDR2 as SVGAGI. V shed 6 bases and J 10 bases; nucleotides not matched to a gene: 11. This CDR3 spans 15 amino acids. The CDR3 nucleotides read TGTGCCAGCAGATGGGCTAGCGGGGGGAAGTCGGAGCAGTTCTTC. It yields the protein CASRWASGGKSEQFF.

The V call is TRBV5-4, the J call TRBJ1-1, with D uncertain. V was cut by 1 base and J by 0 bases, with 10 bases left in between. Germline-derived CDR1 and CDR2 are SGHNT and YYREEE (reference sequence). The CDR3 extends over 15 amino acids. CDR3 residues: CASSLSALLNTEAFF. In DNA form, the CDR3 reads TGTGCCAGCAGCTTGAGTGCACTCCTGAACACTGAAGCTTTCTTT.

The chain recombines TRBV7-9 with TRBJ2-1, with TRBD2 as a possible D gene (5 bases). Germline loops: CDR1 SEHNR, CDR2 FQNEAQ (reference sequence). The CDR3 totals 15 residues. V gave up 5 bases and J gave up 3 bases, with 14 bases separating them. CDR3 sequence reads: CASSRSIAGYNEQFF. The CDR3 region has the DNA TGTGCCAGCAGCCGTTCAATTGCGGGCTACAATGAGCAGTTCTTC.

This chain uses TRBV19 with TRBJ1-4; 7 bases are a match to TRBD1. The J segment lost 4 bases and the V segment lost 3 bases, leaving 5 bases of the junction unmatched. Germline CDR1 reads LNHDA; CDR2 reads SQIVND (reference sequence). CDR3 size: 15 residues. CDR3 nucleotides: TGTGCCAGTAGTATTCCGGGACAGAGTAATGAAAAACTGTTTTTT. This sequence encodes CASSIPGQSNEKLFF. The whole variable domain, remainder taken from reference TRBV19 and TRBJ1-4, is DGGITQSPKYLFRKEGQNVTLSCEQNLNHDAMYWYRQDPGQGLRLIYYSQIVNDFQKGDIAEGYSVSREKKESFPLTVTSAQKNPTAFYLCASSIPGQSNEKLFFGSGTQLSVL.

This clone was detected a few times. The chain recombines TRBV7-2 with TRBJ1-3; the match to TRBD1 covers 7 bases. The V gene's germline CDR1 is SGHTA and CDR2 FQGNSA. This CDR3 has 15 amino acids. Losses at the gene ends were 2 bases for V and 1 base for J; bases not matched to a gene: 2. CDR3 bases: TGTGCCAGCAGCTTAAAGGGGGCTTCTGGAAACACCATATATTTT. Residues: CASSLKGASGNTIYF.

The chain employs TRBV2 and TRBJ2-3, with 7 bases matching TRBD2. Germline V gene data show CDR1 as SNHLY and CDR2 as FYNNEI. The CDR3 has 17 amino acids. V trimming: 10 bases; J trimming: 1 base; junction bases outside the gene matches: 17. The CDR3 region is CATRRGRETSGTDTQYF. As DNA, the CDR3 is TGTGCCACCAGACGAGGGAGGGAGACGTCTGGCACAGATACGCAGTATTTT.

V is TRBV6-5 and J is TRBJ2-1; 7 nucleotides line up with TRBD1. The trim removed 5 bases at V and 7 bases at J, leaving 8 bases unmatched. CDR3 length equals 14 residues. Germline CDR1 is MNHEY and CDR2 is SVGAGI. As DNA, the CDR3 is TGTGCCAGCAGTCGTGACAGGGATAGGAATGAGCAGTTCTTC. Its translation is CASSRDRDRNEQFF.

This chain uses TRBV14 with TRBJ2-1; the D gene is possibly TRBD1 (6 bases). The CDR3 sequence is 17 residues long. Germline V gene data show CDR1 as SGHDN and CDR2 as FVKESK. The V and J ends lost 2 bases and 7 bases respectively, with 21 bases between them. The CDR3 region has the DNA TGTGCCAGCAGCCAAAATTTAGGGGGTGGAGGAGGAAATGAGCAGTTCTTC. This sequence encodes CASSQNLGGGGGNEQFF.

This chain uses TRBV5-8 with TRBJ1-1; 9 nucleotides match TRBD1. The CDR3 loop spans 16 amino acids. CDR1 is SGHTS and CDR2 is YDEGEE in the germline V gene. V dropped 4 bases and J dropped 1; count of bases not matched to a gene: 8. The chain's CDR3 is CASSRRTGAGNTEAFF. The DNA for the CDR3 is TGTGCCAGCAGCCGACGGACAGGGGCGGGGAACACTGAAGCTTTCTTT.

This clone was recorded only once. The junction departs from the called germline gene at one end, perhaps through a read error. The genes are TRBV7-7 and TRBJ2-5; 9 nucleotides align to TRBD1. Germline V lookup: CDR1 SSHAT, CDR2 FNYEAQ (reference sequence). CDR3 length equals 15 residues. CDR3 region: CASSLMTGGQETQYF. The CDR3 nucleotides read TGTGCTAGCAGCTTGATGACAGGGGGCCAAGAGACCCAGTACTTC.

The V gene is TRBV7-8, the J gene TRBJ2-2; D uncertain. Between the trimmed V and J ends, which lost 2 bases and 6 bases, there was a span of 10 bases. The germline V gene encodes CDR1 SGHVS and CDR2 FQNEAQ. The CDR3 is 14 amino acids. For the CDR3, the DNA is TGTGCCAGCAGCTTACGCCCAGAAGCCGGGGAGCTGTTTTTT. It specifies CASSLRPEAGELFF. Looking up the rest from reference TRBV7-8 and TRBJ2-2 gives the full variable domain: GAGVSQSPRYKVAKRGQDVALRCDPISGHVSLFWYQQALGQGPEFLTYFQNEAQLDKSGLPSDRFFAERPEGSVSTLKIQRTQQEDSAVYLCASSLRPEAGELFFGEGSRLTVL.

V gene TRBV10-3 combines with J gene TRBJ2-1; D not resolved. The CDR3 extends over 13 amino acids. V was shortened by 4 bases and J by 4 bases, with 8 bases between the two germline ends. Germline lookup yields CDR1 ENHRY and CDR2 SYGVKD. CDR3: CAISVAGYNEQFF. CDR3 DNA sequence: TGTGCCATCAGTGTCGCAGGTTACAATGAGCAGTTCTTC.

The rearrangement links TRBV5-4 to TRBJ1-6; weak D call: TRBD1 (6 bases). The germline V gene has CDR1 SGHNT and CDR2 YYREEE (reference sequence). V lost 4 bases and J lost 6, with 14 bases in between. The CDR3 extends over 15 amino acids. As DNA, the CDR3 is TGTGCCAGCAGCCTCCGACAGGCGCTTAATTCACCCCTCCACTTT. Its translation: CASSLRQALNSPLHF.

CDR3 region: CASDRGSGANVLTF. CDR3 in DNA: TGCGCCAGCGATAGGGGGAGTGGGGCCAACGTCCTGACTTTC. The chain carries TRBV5-1 and TRBJ2-6; TRBD1 might be the D (6 bases). The V end was cut by 7 bases, the J end by 3 bases, with 11 bases between. The CDR3 is 14 amino acids. Per germline, CDR1 SGHRS and CDR2 YFSETQ.

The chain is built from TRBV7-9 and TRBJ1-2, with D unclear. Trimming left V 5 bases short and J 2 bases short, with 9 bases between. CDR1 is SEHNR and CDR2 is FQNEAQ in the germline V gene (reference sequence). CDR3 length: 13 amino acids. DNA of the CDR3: TGTGCCAGCAGCAGGACTGGAAACTATGGCTACACCTTC. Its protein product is CASSRTGNYGYTF. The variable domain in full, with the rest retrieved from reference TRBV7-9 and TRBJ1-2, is DTGVSQNPRHKITKRGQNVTFRCDPISEHNRLYWYRQTLGQGPEFLTYFQNEAQLEKSRLLSDRFSAERPKGSFSTLEIQRTEQGDSAMYLCASSRTGNYGYTFGSGTRLTVV.

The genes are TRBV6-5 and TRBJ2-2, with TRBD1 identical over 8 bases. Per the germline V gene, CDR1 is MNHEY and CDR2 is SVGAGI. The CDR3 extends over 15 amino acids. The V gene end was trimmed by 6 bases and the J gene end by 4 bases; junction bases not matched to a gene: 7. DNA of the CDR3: TGTGCCAGCAGACTGACAGGGGCGGGCACCGGGGAGCTGTTTTTT. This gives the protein CASRLTGAGTGELFF.